This entry lists 10 T cell receptor beta chains sequenced from one sample in a study of OX40 agonist ivuxolimab in advanced cancers. Using immunoSEQ multiplex PCR, the repertoire was profiled, and TCRdb retains in-frame clones only, with some absent. The sample carries around 83,000 clones, about 89% recorded once. The specimen was CD4+ or CD8+ T cells sorted from blood, collected in a trial of the OX40 agonist ivuxolimab. The origin of the receptors is an adult with an advanced solid tumor such as melanoma, head and neck, liver or kidney cancer.

This chain links TRBV9 with TRBJ2-3, with D perhaps being TRBD1 or TRBD2 (6 bases each). V shed 0 bases and J shed 0 bases, with 11 bases lying between them. The CDR3 is 16 amino acids. CDR1 SGDLS and CDR2 YYNGEE come from the germline V gene. The chain's CDR3 is CASSVGPGASTDTQYF. CDR3 in DNA: TGTGCCAGCAGCGTAGGCCCGGGGGCGAGCACAGATACGCAGTATTTT.

This chain uses TRBV5-1 with TRBJ2-7; TRBD1 might be the D (6 bases). There are 14 residues in the CDR3. Trimming cost V 0 bases and J 5 bases, with 12 bases left between them. CDR1 is SGHRS, CDR2 YFSETQ, per germline. The chain's CDR3 is CASSLGTGSDEQYF. The CDR3 coding sequence is TGCGCCAGCAGCTTGGGAACAGGGTCGGACGAGCAGTACTTC.

The V and J genes are TRBV7-2 and TRBJ2-3; D possibly matches TRBD1 or TRBD2 (6 bases each). This CDR3 is 15 amino acids long. Germline CDR1 reads SGHTA; CDR2 reads FQGNSA. Trimming shortened V by 3 bases and J by 3 bases, and 13 bases separated the two germline ends. This CDR3 reads CASSLWGALTDTQYF. The CDR3 DNA is TGTGCCAGCAGCTTGTGGGGGGCGTTAACAGATACGCAGTATTTT.

V usage is TRBV7-8 and J usage is TRBJ2-1; perhaps D is TRBD1 or TRBD2 (6 bases each). Trimming left V 6 bases short and J 2 bases short, with 26 bases between. The CDR3 runs to 19 residues. Germline V CDR1 and CDR2: SGHVS, FQNEAQ. CDR3 nucleotide sequence: TGTGCCAGCAGACGAAACCAGGTCACAGGGAGCGGGCCCTACAATGAGCAGTTCTTC. Translating gives CASRRNQVTGSGPYNEQFF.

The CDR3 DNA sequence: TGTGCCAGCTCACCCCCCCTTGCGGTCGGGGAGACCCAGTACTTC. Amino acid sequence: CASSPPLAVGETQYF. The V gene is TRBV18, the J gene TRBJ2-5, with D unresolved. Trimming took 3 bases from V and 5 from J, leaving 16 bases between them. Germline assignment: CDR1 KGHSH and CDR2 LQKENI. The CDR3 spans 15 residues.

The genes are TRBV4-3 and TRBJ1-2; TRBD1 matches 9 bases. Per germline, CDR1 LGHNA and CDR2 YSLEER. Unmatched junction bases numbered 14, after V lost 3 bases and J lost 6 bases. CDR3 size: 17 residues. In nucleotides, the CDR3 is TGCGCCAGCAGCCAGGCCGGGACAGGGCTTCGTCTGGATGGCTACACCTTC. Amino acid sequence: CASSQAGTGLRLDGYTF.

The gene calls are TRBV4-1 and TRBJ2-5, with D possibly matching TRBD2 (5 bases). The end of the DNA fits TRBJ2-7 better, so the J call may be wrong. The CDR3 totals 14 residues. The germline CDR1 and CDR2 sequences are MGHRA and YSYEKL. CDR3 DNA sequence: TGCGCCAGCAGCCAAGCCGGGGTTGTCCACGAGCAGTACTTC. This translates into CASSQAGVVHEQYF.

The chain employs TRBV28 and TRBJ2-5; D is ambiguous. V lost 4 bases and J 5 bases, leaving 14 bases between the germline ends. The CDR3 is 14 residues long. Germline CDR1 MDHEN, CDR2 SYDVKM. CDR3 loop: CASSYNPRRETQYF. CDR3 DNA: TGTGCCAGCAGTTATAACCCAAGGCGGGAGACCCAGTACTTC.

This chain joins TRBV28 and TRBJ1-3; maybe TRBD1 (6 bases). Germline loops: CDR1 MDHEN, CDR2 SYDVKM. With 7 bases removed from V and 0 bases from J, the gap between germline ends came to 13 bases. This CDR3 has 15 amino acids. The CDR3 protein is CASTGQLSSGNTIYF. The CDR3 DNA is TGTGCCAGCACAGGACAGTTGAGCTCTGGAAACACCATATATTTT.

The chain combines TRBV7-9 with TRBJ2-5, with D tentatively TRBD1 (6 bases). This CDR3 is built from 13 residues. Trimming pared 11 bases from V and 3 bases from J, leaving 16 bases between. CDR1 and CDR2 (germline): SEHNR, FQNEAQ (reference sequence). CDR3 sequence: CAVAQGGEETQYF. The CDR3 region has the DNA TGTGCCGTTGCACAGGGTGGAGAAGAGACCCAGTACTTC.